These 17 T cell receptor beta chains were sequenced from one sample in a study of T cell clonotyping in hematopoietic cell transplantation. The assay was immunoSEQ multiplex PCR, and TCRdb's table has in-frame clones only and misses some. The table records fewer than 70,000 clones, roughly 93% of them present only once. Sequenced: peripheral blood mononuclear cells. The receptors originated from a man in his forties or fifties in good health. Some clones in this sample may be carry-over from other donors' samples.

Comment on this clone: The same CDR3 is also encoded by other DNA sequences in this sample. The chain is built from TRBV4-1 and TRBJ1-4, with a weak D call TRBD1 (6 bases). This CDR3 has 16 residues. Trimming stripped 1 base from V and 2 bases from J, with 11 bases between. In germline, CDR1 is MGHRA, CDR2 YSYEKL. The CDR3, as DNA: TGCGCCAGCAGCCAAGGGGGAACAGGGACTAATGAAAAACTGTTTTTT. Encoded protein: CASSQGGTGTNEKLFF.

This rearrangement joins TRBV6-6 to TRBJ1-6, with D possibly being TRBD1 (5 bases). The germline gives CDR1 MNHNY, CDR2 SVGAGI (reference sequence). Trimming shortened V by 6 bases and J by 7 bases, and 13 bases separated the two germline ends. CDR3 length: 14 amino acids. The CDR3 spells CASRSGTGNSPLHF. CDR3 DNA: TGTGCCAGCAGGTCCGGGACGGGGAATTCACCCCTCCACTTT.

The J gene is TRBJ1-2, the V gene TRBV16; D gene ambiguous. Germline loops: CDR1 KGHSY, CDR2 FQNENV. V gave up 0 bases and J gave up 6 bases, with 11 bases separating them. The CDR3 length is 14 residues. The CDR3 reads CASSQSANFHGYTF. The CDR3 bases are TGTGCCAGCAGCCAATCAGCGAATTTTCATGGCTACACCTTC.

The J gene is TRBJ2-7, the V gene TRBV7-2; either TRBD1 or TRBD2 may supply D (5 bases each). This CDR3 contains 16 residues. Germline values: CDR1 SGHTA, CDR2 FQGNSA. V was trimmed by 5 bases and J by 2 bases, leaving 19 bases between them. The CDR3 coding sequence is TGTGCCAGCAGCCCCCTCCCCCGGGACGGACCCTACGAGCAGTACTTC. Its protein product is CASSPLPRDGPYEQYF. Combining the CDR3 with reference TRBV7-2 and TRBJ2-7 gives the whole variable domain GAGVSQSPSNKVTEKGKDVELRCDPISGHTALYWYRQSLGQGLEFLIYFQGNSAPDKSGLPSDRFSAERTGGSVSTLTIQRTQQEDSAVYLCASSPLPRDGPYEQYFGPGTRLTVT.

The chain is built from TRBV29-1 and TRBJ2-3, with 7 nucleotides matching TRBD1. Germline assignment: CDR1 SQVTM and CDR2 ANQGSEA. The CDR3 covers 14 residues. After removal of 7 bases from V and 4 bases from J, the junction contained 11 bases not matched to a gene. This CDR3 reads CSAQSDRAPDTQYF. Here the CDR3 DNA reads TGCAGCGCTCAATCCGACAGGGCCCCAGATACGCAGTATTTT.

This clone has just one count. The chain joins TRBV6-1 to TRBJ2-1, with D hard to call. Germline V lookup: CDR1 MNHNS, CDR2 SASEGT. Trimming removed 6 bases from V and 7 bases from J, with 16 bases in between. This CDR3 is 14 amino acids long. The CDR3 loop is CASSPEPVLNEQFF. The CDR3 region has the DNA TGTGCCAGCAGCCCGGAACCCGTTTTGAATGAGCAGTTCTTC.

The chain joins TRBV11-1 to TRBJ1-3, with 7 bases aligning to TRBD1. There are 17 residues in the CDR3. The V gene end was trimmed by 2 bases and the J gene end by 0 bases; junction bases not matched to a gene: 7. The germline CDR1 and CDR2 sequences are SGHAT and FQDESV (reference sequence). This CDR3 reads CASSLSTDRPSGNTIYF. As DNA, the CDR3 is TGTGCCAGCAGCTTATCGACGGACAGGCCCTCTGGAAACACCATATATTTT.

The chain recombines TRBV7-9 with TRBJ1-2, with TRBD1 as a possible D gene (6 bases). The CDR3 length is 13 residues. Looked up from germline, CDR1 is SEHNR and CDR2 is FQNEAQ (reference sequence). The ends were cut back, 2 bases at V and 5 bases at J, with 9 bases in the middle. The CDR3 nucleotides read TGTGCCAGCAGCTTACCCCAGGGGTATGGCTACACCTTC. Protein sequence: CASSLPQGYGYTF.

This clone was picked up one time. CDR3 nucleotides: TGTGCCAGCAGACTCGACGGAGCGACTAACTATGGCTACACCTTC. It translates to CASRLDGATNYGYTF. This sequence joins TRBV28 and TRBJ1-2; no clear D. Trimming stripped 6 bases from V and 0 bases from J, with 14 bases between. Germline values: CDR1 MDHEN, CDR2 SYDVKM. The CDR3 extends over 15 amino acids.

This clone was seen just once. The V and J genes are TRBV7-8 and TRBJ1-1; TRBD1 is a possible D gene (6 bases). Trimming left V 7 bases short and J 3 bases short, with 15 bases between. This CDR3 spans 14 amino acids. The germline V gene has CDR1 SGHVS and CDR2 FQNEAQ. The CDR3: CASTPIPGDTEAFF. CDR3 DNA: TGTGCCAGCACCCCTATCCCAGGGGACACTGAAGCTTTCTTT.

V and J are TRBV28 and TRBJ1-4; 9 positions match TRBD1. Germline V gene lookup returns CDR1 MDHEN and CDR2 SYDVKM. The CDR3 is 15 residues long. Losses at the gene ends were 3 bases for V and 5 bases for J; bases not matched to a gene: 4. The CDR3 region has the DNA TGTGCCAGCAGTTTGCCCGGGACAGGGAATGAAAAACTGTTTTTT. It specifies CASSLPGTGNEKLFF.

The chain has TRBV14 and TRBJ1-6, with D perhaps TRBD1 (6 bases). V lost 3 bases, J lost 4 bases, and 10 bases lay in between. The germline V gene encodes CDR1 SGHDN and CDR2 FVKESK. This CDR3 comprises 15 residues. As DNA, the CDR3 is TGTGCCAGCAGCCAGGCACAGGGATATAATTCACCCCTCCACTTT. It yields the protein CASSQAQGYNSPLHF.

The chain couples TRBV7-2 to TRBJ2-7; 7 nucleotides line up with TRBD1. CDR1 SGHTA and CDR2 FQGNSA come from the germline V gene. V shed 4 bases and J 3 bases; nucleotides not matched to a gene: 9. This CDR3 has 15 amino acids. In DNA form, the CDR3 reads TGTGCCAGCAGCTCCGTGGTAGGGGGCTACTACGAGCAGTACTTC. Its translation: CASSSVVGGYYEQYF.

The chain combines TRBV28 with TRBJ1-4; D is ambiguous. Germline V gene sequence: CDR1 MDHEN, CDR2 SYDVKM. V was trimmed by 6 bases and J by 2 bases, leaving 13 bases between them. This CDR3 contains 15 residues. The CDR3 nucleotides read TGTGCCAGCAGCTTAGATCGCTCGACTAATGAAAAACTGTTTTTT. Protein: CASSLDRSTNEKLFF.

CDR3 sequence: CASSQAYSGIGEETQYF. The CDR3 bases are TGCGCCAGCAGCCAAGCCTACTCGGGGATCGGCGAGGAGACCCAGTACTTC. The chain carries TRBV4-3 and TRBJ2-5, with D possibly being TRBD2 (5 bases). The CDR3 has 17 residues. Germline CDR1 LGHNA, CDR2 YSLEER. The V and J ends lost 1 base and 5 bases respectively, with 20 bases between them.

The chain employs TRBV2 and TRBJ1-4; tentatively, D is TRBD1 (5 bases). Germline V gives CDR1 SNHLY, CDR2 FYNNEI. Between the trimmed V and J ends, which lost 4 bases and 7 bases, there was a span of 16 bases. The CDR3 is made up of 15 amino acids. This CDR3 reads CASSGAGSSGEKLFF. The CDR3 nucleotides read TGTGCCAGCAGTGGTGCAGGGTCAAGTGGTGAAAAACTGTTTTTT.

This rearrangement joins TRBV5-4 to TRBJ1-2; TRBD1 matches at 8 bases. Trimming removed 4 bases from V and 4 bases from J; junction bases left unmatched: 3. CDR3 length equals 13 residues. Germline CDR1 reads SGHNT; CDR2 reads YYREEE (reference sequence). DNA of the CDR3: TGTGCCAGCAGCCTCGGGACAGGCTATGGCTACACCTTC. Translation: CASSLGTGYGYTF.